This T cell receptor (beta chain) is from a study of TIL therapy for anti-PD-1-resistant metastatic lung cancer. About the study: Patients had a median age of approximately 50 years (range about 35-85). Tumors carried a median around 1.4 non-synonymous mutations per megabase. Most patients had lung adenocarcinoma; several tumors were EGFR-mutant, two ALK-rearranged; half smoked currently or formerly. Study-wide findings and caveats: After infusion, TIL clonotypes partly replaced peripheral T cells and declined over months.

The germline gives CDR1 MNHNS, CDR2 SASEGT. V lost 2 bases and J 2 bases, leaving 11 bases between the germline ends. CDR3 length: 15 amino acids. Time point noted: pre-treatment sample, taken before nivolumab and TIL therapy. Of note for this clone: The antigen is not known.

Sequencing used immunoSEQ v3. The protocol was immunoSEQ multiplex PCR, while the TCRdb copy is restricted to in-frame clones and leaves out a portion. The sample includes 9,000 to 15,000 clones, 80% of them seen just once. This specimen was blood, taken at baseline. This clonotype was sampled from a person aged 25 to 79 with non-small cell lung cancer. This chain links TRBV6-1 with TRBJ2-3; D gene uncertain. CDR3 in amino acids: CASSETPSYTDTQYF. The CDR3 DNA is TGTGCCAGCAGTGAAACCCCCTCCTACACAGATACGCAGTATTTT.